A single sample is the source of the 5 T cell receptor beta chains below, sequenced in a study of blood T cell repertoires in COVID-19. Profiled with immunoSEQ multiplex PCR; TCRdb holds only in-frame clones, not every one. This table has 45,000 to 55,000 clones, roughly 84% appearing once. The material sequenced was peripheral blood. These receptors came from a man aged 45 to 65 with acute or convalescent COVID-19.

The rearrangement uses TRBV5-6 and TRBJ2-1; no reliable D call. V was clipped by 1 base and J by 0 bases, with 14 bases between them. CDR1 is SGHDT, CDR2 YYEEEE, per germline. This CDR3 is built from 17 residues. The DNA for the CDR3 is TGTGCCAGCAGCTTGTACATCGTAAAAAGCTCCTACAATGAGCAGTTCTTC. This codes for CASSLYIVKSSYNEQFF. The complete variable domain, with remaining parts taken from reference TRBV5-6 and TRBJ2-1, reads DAGVTQSPTHLIKTRGQQVTLRCSPKSGHDTVSWYQQALGQGPQFIFQYYEEEERQRGNFPDRFSGHQFPNYSSELNVNALLLGDSALYLCASSLYIVKSSYNEQFFGPGTRLTVL.

The V and J genes are TRBV2 and TRBJ1-4; tentatively, D is TRBD1 (5 bases). The V gene lost 1 base and the J gene lost 3 bases, with 9 bases spanning the gap. Germline assignment: CDR1 SNHLY and CDR2 FYNNEI. The CDR3 runs to 15 residues. The CDR3 DNA sequence: TGTGCCAGCAGTGAAGTAGGGGCGCCTAATGAAAAACTGTTTTTT. Translating gives CASSEVGAPNEKLFF. Variable domain in full (rest from reference TRBV2 and TRBJ1-4): EPEVTQTPSHQVTQMGQEVILRCVPISNHLYFYWYRQILGQKVEFLVSFYNNEISEKSEIFDDQFSVERPDGSNFTLKIRSTKLEDSAMYFCASSEVGAPNEKLFFGSGTQLSVL.

The V and J genes are TRBV5-6 and TRBJ1-2; TRBD1 matches 8 bases. Germline CDR1 and CDR2: SGHDT and YYEEEE. V gave up 4 bases and J gave up 12 bases; unmatched junction bases: 8. The length of the CDR3 is 12 residues. DNA of the CDR3: TGTGCCAGCAGCCCAAGACAGGGGACGAACACCTTC. Protein: CASSPRQGTNTF.

In its sample, this clone was seen once. The chain joins TRBV7-8 to TRBJ1-1; 7 bases map to TRBD1. Per the germline V gene, CDR1 is SGHVS and CDR2 is FQNEAQ. The CDR3 is 13 amino acids. J gave up 10 bases and V 0 bases, and 5 bases lay outside the gene matches. The CDR3 here is CASSLADRVGAFF. DNA for the CDR3: TGTGCCAGCAGCTTAGCAGACAGGGTGGGAGCTTTCTTT.

This clone was seen just once. V gene TRBV25-1 combines with J gene TRBJ2-5, with 8 bases aligning to TRBD1. CDR1 MGHDK and CDR2 SYGVNS come from the germline V gene. V gave up 7 bases and J gave up 1 base; unmatched junction bases: 2. The CDR3 spans 13 residues. The CDR3 spells CASTGGPQETQYF. The DNA of the CDR3 is TGTGCCAGCACAGGGGGCCCCCAAGAGACCCAGTACTTC.